This entry lists 24 T cell receptor beta chains sequenced from one sample in a study of T cells after somatic rescue of genetic block (dated by TCRdb to 2018 to 2021). Receptor amplification or capture employed the immunoSEQ multiplex PCR assay. Entries here come from immuneACCESS through TCRdb and include only in-frame sequences with V and J called. Some clones fail to appear in such tables; in the studies checked, an unresolved V gene covers under half of the shortfall, and the cause of the remainder is unknown. This sample comprises 100,000 to 120,000 clones, 75% to 95% of them detected only once. The biggest ten clones account for 1.4% of the sample. Sample: peripheral blood mononuclear cells (PBMCs). These receptors originate from a woman aged 18-29 years.

The chain uses TRBV6-1 and TRBJ2-7, with 8 nucleotides matching TRBD2. CDR1 and CDR2 (germline): MNHNS, SASEGT. V lost 9 bases, J lost 4 bases, and 2 bases stayed unmatched. CDR3 length: 11 residues. CDR3 nucleotides: TGTGCCAGTCGCGGGGGGTACGAGCAGTACTTC. Its translation: CASRGGYEQYF.

The chain couples TRBV7-9 to TRBJ1-1; D may be TRBD1 (6 bases). With 5 bases removed from V and 6 bases from J, the gap between germline ends came to 13 bases. CDR1 SEHNR and CDR2 FQNEAQ come from the germline V gene (reference sequence). CDR3 length equals 13 residues. The chain's CDR3 is CASSPSGGSEAFF. Written as DNA, the CDR3 is TGTGCCAGCAGCCCAAGCGGGGGCTCTGAAGCTTTCTTT.

This clone was seen once. The rearrangement links TRBV13 to TRBJ2-7; no clear D. Germline-derived CDR1 and CDR2 are PRHDT and FYEKMQ (reference sequence). The CDR3 length is 14 residues. Trimming removed 5 bases at V and 7 bases at J, with 18 bases between. CDR3 in amino acids: CASSQHRASSEQYF. DNA of the CDR3: TGTGCCAGCAGCCAACACCGGGCCTCGTCGGAGCAGTACTTC.

The CDR3 loop reads CASSLDSGGSTGELFF. CDR3 coding DNA: TGTGCCAGCAGCTTAGATAGCGGGGGGAGCACCGGGGAGCTGTTTTTT. The chain uses TRBV7-2 and TRBJ2-2; 10 positions agree with TRBD2. CDR1 SGHTA and CDR2 FQGNSA come from the germline V gene. This CDR3 has 16 residues. The V segment lost 1 base and the J segment 4 bases; nucleotides outside the gene matches: 3. Supplemented by reference TRBV7-2 and TRBJ2-2, the full variable domain reads GAGVSQSPSNKVTEKGKDVELRCDPISGHTALYWYRQSLGQGLEFLIYFQGNSAPDKSGLPSDRFSAERTGGSVSTLTIQRTQQEDSAVYLCASSLDSGGSTGELFFGEGSRLTVL.

The rearrangement uses TRBV27 and TRBJ1-5; tentatively, D is TRBD1 (5 bases). The CDR3 totals 15 residues. V was pared by 6 bases and J by 2 bases, with 14 bases between. Germline V gene data show CDR1 as MNHEY and CDR2 as SMNVEV (reference sequence). The CDR3 sequence: CASRNAAGGNQPQHF. The CDR3 DNA reads as TGTGCCAGCAGGAACGCCGCGGGGGGCAATCAGCCCCAGCATTTT.

The V and J genes are TRBV7-2 and TRBJ2-1, with D perhaps matching TRBD1 or TRBD2 (6 bases each). Germline values: CDR1 SGHTA, CDR2 FQGNSA. V was clipped by 5 bases and J by 5 bases, with 19 bases between them. This CDR3 has 16 residues. This chain's CDR3 is CASSPARGAFDNEQFF. The CDR3 nucleotides read TGTGCCAGCAGCCCAGCTAGGGGGGCCTTTGACAATGAGCAGTTCTTC.

The chain combines TRBV27 with TRBJ1-2; 7 nucleotides line up with TRBD1. The CDR3 contains 16 residues. From germline, CDR1 is MNHEY and CDR2 SMNVEV (reference sequence). Trimming removed 0 bases from V and 6 bases from J; junction bases left unmatched: 10. The chain's CDR3 is CASSLSMGLTGNGYTF. CDR3 DNA sequence: TGTGCCAGCAGTTTATCGATGGGTTTGACAGGGAATGGCTACACCTTC.

This clone was detected only a few times. V and J are TRBV15 and TRBJ1-1; no definite D call. This CDR3 has 14 residues. Trimming took 0 bases from V and 0 from J, leaving 5 bases between them. The V gene's germline CDR1 is LNHNV and CDR2 YYDKDF (reference sequence). For the CDR3, the DNA is TGTGCCACCAGCAGAGATAGGATGAACACTGAAGCTTTCTTT. Protein sequence: CATSRDRMNTEAFF.

This clone was observed a single time. V usage is TRBV6-4 and J usage is TRBJ1-6; D is undetermined. This CDR3 spans 14 amino acids. With 7 bases removed from V and 8 bases from J, the gap between germline ends came to 15 bases. The germline gives CDR1 MRHNA, CDR2 SNTAGT. CDR3: CASILRRGDSPLHF. CDR3 nucleotides: TGTGCCAGCATCCTTAGGCGGGGTGATTCACCCCTCCACTTT.

The chain has TRBV6-5 and TRBJ1-3; the D is unclear. Germline loops: CDR1 MNHEY, CDR2 SVGAGI. V gave up 0 bases and J gave up 2 bases, with 2 bases separating them. CDR3 length: 13 amino acids. CDR3 nucleotides: TGTGCCAGCAGTTACTCGACTGGAAACACCATATATTTT. Translated: CASSYSTGNTIYF.

The V gene is TRBV9, the J gene TRBJ1-4; 7 bases are a match to TRBD1. The CDR3 spans 14 residues. The junction had 2 bases not matched to a gene; V was cut back by 3 bases and J by 3 bases. Germline V CDR1 and CDR2: SGDLS, YYNGEE. The CDR3 region is CASSDGTANEKLFF. The CDR3, as DNA: TGTGCCAGCAGCGACGGGACAGCTAATGAAAAACTGTTTTTT.

This chain uses TRBV30 with TRBJ2-7; no definite D call. V lost 0 bases to trimming and J lost 3 bases, with 18 bases between them. The CDR3 is 16 amino acids. Per germline, CDR1 GTSNPN and CDR2 SVGIG (reference sequence). This chain's CDR3 is CAWSVTPSDIYYEQYF. The CDR3 bases are TGTGCCTGGAGTGTAACTCCGTCAGATATTTACTACGAGCAGTACTTC.

In this sample, this clone turned up a few times. The CDR3 bases are TGTGCCAGCAGTGACGGGCAGGGGATGAGTTCACCCCTCCACTTT. Translated, it gives CASSDGQGMSSPLHF. The chain recombines TRBV6-4 with TRBJ1-6; a weak D match, TRBD1 (6 bases). V was trimmed by 2 bases and J by 9 bases, leaving 14 bases between them. This CDR3 has 15 amino acids. Looked up from germline, CDR1 is MRHNA and CDR2 is SNTAGT.

The chain joins TRBV27 to TRBJ2-7, with a possible D match to TRBD2 (5 bases). The CDR3 is made up of 13 amino acids. The germline V gene has CDR1 MNHEY and CDR2 SMNVEV (reference sequence). Trimming left V 0 bases short and J 7 bases short, with 10 bases between. The CDR3 DNA is TGTGCCAGCAGTTTATCGCGAGGGAATGAGCAGTACTTC. Protein sequence: CASSLSRGNEQYF.

This chain joins TRBV23-1 and TRBJ2-5; D gene uncertain. TRBV23-1 is classed as an ORF, of uncertain function. CDR3 length: 14 residues. V was clipped by 0 bases and J by 4 bases, with 9 bases between them. CDR3 region: CASSQSLETETQYF. In DNA, the CDR3 is TGCGCCAGCAGTCAATCACTCGAAACAGAGACCCAGTACTTC.

The chain combines TRBV7-2 with TRBJ2-1, with D perhaps matching TRBD2 (6 bases). The CDR3 runs 15 residues. Trimming cost V 1 base and J 6 bases, with 13 bases left between them. The V gene's germline CDR1 is SGHTA and CDR2 FQGNSA. Here the CDR3 reads CASSLGRAGTNEQFF. The DNA for the CDR3 is TGTGCCAGCAGCTTAGGTAGGGCGGGGACCAATGAGCAGTTCTTC. The full variable domain, completed using reference TRBV7-2 and TRBJ2-1, is GAGVSQSPSNKVTEKGKDVELRCDPISGHTALYWYRQSLGQGLEFLIYFQGNSAPDKSGLPSDRFSAERTGGSVSTLTIQRTQQEDSAVYLCASSLGRAGTNEQFFGPGTRLTVL.

This clone was observed a handful of times. The chain employs TRBV29-1 and TRBJ1-1; maybe TRBD1 (5 bases). The germline CDR1 and CDR2 sequences are SQVTM and ANQGSEA. V shed 0 bases and J shed 0 bases, with 11 bases lying between them. The CDR3 totals 15 residues. CDR3 protein: CSVEDDGGMNTEAFF. CDR3 nucleotide sequence: TGCAGCGTTGAAGATGACGGGGGAATGAACACTGAAGCTTTCTTT.

The chain joins TRBV7-6 to TRBJ2-1; 7 bases align to TRBD2. Germline loops: CDR1 SGHVS, CDR2 FNYEAQ. This CDR3 region has 18 residues. V shed 1 base and J 0 bases; nucleotides not matched to a gene: 9. The CDR3 DNA is TGTGCCAGCAGCTTAGGAAGTGCGGGGACTATCTCCTACAATGAGCAGTTCTTC. Residues: CASSLGSAGTISYNEQFF. The variable domain in full, with the rest retrieved from reference TRBV7-6 and TRBJ2-1, is GAGVSQSPRYKVTKRGQDVALRCDPISGHVSLYWYRQALGQGPEFLTYFNYEAQQDKSGLPNDRFSAERPEGSISTLTIQRTEQRDSAMYRCASSLGSAGTISYNEQFFGPGTRLTVL.

The chain recombines TRBV25-1 with TRBJ1-3; no definite D call. The CDR3 runs to 14 residues. Trimming left V 4 bases short and J 0 bases short, with 7 bases between. CDR1 is MGHDK and CDR2 is SYGVNS in the germline V gene. The chain's CDR3 is CASSVGTSGNTIYF. In DNA, the CDR3 is TGTGCCAGCAGTGTGGGCACCTCTGGAAACACCATATATTTT.

This chain links TRBV14 with TRBJ2-2, with D unclear. Trimming removed 2 bases at V and 4 bases at J, with 5 bases between. There are 13 residues in the CDR3. CDR1 is SGHDN and CDR2 is FVKESK in the germline V gene. The CDR3 bases are TGTGCCAGCAGCCAACTCATCACCGGGGAGCTGTTTTTT. This codes for CASSQLITGELFF.

CDR3 bases: TGTGCCAGCAGCTTGTGGGGTATTGATGAAAAACTGTTTTTT. Amino acid sequence: CASSLWGIDEKLFF. V and J are TRBV5-5 and TRBJ1-4; D uncertain. The ends were cut back, 1 base at V and 6 bases at J, with 10 bases in the middle. The CDR3 runs to 14 residues. CDR1 and CDR2 from the germline V gene are SGHKS and YYEKEE (reference sequence).

The chain carries TRBV4-3 and TRBJ1-2; D ambiguous. Trimming took 2 bases from V and 8 from J, leaving 15 bases between them. The V gene's germline CDR1 is LGHNA and CDR2 YSLEER. This CDR3 is 14 amino acids long. The CDR3: CASSQRLTARGYTF. The CDR3 DNA is TGCGCCAGCAGCCAAAGGTTGACCGCGAGGGGCTACACCTTC.

The rearrangement uses TRBV5-1 and TRBJ2-3, with D possibly TRBD1 on 6 matching bases. CDR1 is SGHRS, CDR2 YFSETQ, per germline. This CDR3 contains 14 residues. V was trimmed by 4 bases and J by 0 bases, leaving 9 bases between them. CDR3 in amino acids: CASSGGQSTDTQYF. CDR3 nucleotides: TGCGCCAGCAGCGGTGGACAGAGCACAGATACGCAGTATTTT.

The CDR3 is CASSEVQIGEQYF. The CDR3 DNA reads TGTGCCAGCAGTGAAGTTCAGATCGGGGAGCAGTACTTC. This chain links TRBV2 with TRBJ2-7, with no clear D. Germline loops: CDR1 SNHLY, CDR2 FYNNEI. The CDR3 loop spans 13 amino acids. Between the trimmed V and J ends, which lost 1 base and 7 bases, there was a span of 11 bases.